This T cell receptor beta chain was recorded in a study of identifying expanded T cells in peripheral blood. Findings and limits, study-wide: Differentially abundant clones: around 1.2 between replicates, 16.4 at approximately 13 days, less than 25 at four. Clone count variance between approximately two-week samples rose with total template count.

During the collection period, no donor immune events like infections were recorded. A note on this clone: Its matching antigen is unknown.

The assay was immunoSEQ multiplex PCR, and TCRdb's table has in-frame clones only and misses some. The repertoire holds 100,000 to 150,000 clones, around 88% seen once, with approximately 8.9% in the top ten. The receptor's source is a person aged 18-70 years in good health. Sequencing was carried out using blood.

CDR3 bases: TGCGCCAGCCAGCTAGCGGGAGATACCTACAATGAGCAGTTCTTC. It is translated as CASQLAGDTYNEQFF. The chain has TRBV4-1 and TRBJ2-1; 10 bases align to TRBD2. Losses at the gene ends were 8 bases for V and 2 bases for J; bases not matched to a gene: 6. The germline V gene encodes CDR1 MGHRA and CDR2 YSYEKL. The CDR3 is 15 amino acids.